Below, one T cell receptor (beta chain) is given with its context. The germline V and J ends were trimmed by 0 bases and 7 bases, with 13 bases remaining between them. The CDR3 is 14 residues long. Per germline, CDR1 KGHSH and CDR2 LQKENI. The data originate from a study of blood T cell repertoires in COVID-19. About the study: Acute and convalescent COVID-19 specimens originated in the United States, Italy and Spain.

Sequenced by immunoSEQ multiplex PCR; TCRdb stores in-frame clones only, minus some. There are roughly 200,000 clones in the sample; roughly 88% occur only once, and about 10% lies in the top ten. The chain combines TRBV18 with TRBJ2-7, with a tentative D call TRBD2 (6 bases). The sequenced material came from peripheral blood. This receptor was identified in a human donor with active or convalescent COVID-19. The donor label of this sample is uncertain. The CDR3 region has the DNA TGTGCCAGCTCACCACCCTCGGGAGCGAGTGAGCAGTACTTC. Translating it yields CASSPPSGASEQYF.